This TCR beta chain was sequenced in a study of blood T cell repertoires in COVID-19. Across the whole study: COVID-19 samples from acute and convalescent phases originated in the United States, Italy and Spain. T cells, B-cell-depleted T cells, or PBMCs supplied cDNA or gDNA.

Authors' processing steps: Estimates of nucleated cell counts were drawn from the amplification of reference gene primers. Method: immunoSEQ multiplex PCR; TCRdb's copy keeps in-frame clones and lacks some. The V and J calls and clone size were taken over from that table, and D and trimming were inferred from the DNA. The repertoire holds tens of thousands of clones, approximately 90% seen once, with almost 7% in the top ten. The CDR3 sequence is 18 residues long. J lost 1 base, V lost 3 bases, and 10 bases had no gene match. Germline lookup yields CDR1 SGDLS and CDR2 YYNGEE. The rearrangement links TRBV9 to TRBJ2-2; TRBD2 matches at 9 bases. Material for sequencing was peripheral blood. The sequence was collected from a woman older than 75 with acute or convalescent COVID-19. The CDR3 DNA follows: TGTGCCAGCAGCGCCCAGCCTAGCGGGGCCCGGAACACCGGGGAGCTGTTTTTT. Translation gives CASSAQPSGARNTGELFF.